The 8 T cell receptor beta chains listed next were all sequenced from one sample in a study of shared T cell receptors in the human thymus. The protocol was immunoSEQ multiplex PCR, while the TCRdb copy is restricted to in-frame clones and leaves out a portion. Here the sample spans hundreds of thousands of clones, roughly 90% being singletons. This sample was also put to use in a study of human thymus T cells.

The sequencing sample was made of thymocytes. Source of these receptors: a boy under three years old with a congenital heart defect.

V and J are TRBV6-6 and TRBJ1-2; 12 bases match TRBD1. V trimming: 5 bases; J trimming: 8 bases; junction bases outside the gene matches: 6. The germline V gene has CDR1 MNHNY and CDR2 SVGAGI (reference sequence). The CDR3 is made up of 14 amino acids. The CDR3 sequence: CASSLRDRGLGYTF. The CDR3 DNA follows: TGTGCCAGCAGTCTCCGGGACAGGGGGCTAGGCTACACCTTC.

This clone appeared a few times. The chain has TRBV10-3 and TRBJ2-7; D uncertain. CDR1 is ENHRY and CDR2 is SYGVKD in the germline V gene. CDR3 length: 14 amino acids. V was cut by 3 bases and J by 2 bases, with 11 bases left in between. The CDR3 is CAISDASWAYEQYF. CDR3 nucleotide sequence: TGTGCCATCAGTGATGCTAGTTGGGCCTACGAGCAGTACTTC.

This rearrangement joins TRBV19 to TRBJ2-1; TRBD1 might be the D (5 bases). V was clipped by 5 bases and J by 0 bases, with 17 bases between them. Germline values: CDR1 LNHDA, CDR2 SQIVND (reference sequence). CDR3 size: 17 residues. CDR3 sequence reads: CASSPVGHESSYNEQFF. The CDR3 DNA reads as TGTGCCAGTAGTCCGGTAGGACACGAAAGCTCCTACAATGAGCAGTTCTTC. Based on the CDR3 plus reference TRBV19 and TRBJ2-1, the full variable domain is DGGITQSPKYLFRKEGQNVTLSCEQNLNHDAMYWYRQDPGQGLRLIYYSQIVNDFQKGDIAEGYSVSREKKESFPLTVTSAQKNPTAFYLCASSPVGHESSYNEQFFGPGTRLTVL.

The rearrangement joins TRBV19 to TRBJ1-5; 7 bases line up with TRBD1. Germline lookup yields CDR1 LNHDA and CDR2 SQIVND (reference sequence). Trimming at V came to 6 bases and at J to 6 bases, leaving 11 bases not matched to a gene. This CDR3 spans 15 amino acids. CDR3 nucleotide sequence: TGTGCCAGTAGCCCTGATGCAGGGGGTAGTCAGCCCCAGCATTTT. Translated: CASSPDAGGSQPQHF.

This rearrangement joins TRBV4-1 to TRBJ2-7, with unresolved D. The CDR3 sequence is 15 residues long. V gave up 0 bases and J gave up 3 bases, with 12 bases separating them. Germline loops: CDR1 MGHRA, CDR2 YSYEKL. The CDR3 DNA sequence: TGCGCCAGCAGCCAAGATCGAGGAACCTGCTACGAGCAGTACTTC. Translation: CASSQDRGTCYEQYF.

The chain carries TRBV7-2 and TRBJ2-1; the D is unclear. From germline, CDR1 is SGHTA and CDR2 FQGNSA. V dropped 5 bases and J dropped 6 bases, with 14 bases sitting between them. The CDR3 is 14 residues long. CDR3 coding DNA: TGTGCCAGCAGCCTAGTCCTAGACTTCAATGAGCAGTTCTTC. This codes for CASSLVLDFNEQFF. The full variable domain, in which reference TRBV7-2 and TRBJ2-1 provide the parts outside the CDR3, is GAGVSQSPSNKVTEKGKDVELRCDPISGHTALYWYRQSLGQGLEFLIYFQGNSAPDKSGLPSDRFSAERTGGSVSTLTIQRTQQEDSAVYLCASSLVLDFNEQFFGPGTRLTVL.

The CDR3 DNA reads TGTGCCAGCAGCGTTGGGGACTCGGCTACCACAGATACGCAGTATTTT. Encoded protein: CASSVGDSATTDTQYF. V gene TRBV9 combines with J gene TRBJ2-3, with D possibly being TRBD2 (6 bases). Germline values: CDR1 SGDLS, CDR2 YYNGEE. The CDR3 has 16 residues. V was clipped by 2 bases and J by 2 bases, with 15 bases between them.

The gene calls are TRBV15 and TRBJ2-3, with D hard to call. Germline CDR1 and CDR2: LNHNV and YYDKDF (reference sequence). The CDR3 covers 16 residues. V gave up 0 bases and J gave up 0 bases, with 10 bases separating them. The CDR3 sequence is CATSRDIDGSTDTQYF. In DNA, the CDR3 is TGTGCCACCAGCAGAGATATAGACGGGAGCACAGATACGCAGTATTTT.